This T cell receptor (beta chain) appears in the sequencing data of a study of technical replicates of blood from a handful of donors. In germline, CDR1 is LNHDA, CDR2 SQIVND (reference sequence). The CDR3 covers 13 residues. V was shortened by 1 base and J by 9 bases, with 10 bases between the two germline ends. Only in-frame clones appear in the TCRdb table, and some are missing; sequencing was by immunoSEQ multiplex PCR. The table lists about 83,000 clones, 90% to 97% of them singletons. Sample: T cells isolated from PBMCs. The genes are TRBV19 and TRBJ2-1, with a weak D call TRBD2 (5 bases). This sequence was found in a human donor in good health. CDR3 region: CASSIVPAGEQFF. The CDR3 nucleotides read TGTGCCAGTAGTATAGTTCCGGCGGGTGAGCAGTTCTTC.